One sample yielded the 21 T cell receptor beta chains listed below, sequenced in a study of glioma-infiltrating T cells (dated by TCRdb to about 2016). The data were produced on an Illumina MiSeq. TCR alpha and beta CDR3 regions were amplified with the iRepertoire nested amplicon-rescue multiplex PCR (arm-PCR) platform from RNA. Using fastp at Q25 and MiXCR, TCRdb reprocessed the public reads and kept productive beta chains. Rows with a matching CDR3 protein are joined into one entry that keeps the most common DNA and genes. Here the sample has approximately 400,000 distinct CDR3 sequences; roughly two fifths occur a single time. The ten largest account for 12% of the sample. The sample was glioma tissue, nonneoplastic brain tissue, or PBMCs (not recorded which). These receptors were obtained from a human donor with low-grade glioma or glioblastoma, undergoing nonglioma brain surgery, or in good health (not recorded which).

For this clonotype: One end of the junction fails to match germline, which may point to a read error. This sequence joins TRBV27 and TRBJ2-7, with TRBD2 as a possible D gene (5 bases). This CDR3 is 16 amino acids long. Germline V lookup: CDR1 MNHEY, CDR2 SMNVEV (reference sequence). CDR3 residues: CASSLFASNPAYERCF. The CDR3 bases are TGTGCCAGCAGTTTATTTGCTAGCAATCCTGCCTACGAGCGGTGCTTC.

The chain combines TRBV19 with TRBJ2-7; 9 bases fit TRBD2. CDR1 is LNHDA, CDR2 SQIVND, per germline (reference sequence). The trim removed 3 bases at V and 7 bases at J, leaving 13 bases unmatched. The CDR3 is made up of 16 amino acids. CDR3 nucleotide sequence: TGTGCCAGTAGTATCGGCGGGAGGGCCTACTACAATGAGCAGTACTTC. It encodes CASSIGGRAYYNEQYF.

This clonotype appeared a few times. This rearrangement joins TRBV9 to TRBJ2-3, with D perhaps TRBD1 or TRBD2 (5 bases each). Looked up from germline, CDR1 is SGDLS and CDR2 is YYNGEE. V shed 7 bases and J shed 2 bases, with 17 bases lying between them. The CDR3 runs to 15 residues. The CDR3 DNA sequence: TGTGCCAGCCGGAGGACATCACAAAACACAGATACGCAGTATTTT. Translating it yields CASRRTSQNTDTQYF.

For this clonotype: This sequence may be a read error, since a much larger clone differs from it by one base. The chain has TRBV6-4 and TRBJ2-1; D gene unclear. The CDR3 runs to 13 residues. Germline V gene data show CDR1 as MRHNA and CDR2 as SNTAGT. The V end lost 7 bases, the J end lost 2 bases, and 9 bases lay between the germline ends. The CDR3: CASKMGPYNEQFF. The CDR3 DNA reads TGTGCCAGCAAAATGGGTCCCTACAATGAGCAGTTCTTC.

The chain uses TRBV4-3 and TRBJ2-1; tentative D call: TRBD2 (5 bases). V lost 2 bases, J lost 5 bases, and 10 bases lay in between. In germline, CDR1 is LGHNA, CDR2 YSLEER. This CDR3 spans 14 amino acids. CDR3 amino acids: CASSQFASNNEQFF. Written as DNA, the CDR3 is TGCGCCAGCAGCCAATTTGCTAGCAACAATGAGCAGTTCTTC.

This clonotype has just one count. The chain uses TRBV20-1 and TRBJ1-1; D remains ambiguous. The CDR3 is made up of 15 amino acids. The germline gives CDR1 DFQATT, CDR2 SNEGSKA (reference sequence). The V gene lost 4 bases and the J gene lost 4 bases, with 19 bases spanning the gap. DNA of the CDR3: TGCAGTGCTAAAAAGAGGATTAAGCCCGGCACTGAAGCTTTCTTT. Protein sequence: CSAKKRIKPGTEAFF.

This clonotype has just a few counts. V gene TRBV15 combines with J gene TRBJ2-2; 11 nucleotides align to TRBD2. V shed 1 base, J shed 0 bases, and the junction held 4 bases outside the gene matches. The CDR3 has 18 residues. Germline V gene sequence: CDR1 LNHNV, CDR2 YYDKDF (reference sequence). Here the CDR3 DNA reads TGTGCCACCAGCAGAGGAGCTAGCGGGAGGACGAACACCGGGGAGCTGTTTTTT. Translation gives CATSRGASGRTNTGELFF.

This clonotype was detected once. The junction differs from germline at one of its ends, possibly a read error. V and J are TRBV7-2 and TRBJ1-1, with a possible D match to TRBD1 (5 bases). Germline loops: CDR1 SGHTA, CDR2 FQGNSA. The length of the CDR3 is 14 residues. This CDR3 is CARSQVQGRFGAFF. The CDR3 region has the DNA TGCGCCAGGAGCCAAGTGCAGGGAAGATTCGGAGCTTTCTTT. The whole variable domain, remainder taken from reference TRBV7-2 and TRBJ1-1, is GAGVSQSPSNKVTEKGKDVELRCDPISGHTALYWYRQSLGQGLEFLIYFQGNSAPDKSGLPSDRFSAERTGGSVSTLTIQRTQQEDSAVYLCARSQVQGRFGAFFGQGTRLTVV.

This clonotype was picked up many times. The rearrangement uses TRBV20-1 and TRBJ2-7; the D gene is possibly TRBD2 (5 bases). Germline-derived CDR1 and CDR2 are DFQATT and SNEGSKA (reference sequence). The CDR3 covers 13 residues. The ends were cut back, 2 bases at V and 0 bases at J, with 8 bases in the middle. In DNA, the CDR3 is TGCAGTGCTAGACTAGCTCACTCCTACGAGCAGTACTTC. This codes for CSARLAHSYEQYF.

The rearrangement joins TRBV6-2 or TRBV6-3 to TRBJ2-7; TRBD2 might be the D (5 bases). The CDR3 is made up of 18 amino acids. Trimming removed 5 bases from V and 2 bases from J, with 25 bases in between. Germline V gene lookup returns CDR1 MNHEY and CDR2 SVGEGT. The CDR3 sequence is CASSHPRVGAIPPYEQYF. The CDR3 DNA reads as TGTGCCAGCAGTCACCCGAGGGTTGGAGCGATACCTCCCTACGAGCAGTACTTC.

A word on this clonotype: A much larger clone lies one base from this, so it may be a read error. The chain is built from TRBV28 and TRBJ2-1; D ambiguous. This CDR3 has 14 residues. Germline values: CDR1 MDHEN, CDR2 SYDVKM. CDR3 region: CAGSLVVGPGEQFF. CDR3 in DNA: TGTGCCGGCAGTTTAGTGGTTGGTCCAGGCGAGCAGTTCTTC.

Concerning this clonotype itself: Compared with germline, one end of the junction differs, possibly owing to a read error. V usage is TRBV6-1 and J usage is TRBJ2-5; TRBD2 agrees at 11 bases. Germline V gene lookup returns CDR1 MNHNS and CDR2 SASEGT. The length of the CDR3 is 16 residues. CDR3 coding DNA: TGCGCCAGCAGTGAGTCGGGACTAGCGGCGCAAGAGACCCAGTACTTC. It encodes CASSESGLAAQETQYF.

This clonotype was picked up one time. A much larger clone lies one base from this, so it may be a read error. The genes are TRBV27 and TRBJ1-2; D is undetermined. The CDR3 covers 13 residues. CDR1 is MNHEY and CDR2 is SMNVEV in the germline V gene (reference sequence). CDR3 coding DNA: TGTGCCAGCAGTTTTTGGCAGGATTATGGCCACACCTTC. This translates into CASSFWQDYGHTF.

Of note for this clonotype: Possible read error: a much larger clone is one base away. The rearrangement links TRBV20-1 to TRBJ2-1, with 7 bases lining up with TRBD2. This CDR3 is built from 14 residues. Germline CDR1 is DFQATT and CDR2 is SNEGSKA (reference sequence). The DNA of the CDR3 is TGCAGTGCCACAAGCGGGACCAAATACAATGAGCAGCTCTTC. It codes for CSATSGTKYNEQLF.

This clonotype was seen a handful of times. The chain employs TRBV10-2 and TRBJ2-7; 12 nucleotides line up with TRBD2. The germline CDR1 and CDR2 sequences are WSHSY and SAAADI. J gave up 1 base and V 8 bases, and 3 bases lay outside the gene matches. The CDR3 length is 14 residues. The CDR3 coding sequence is TGCGCCAGCCGGACTAGCGGGACGTCCTACGAGCAGTACTTC. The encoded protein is CASRTSGTSYEQYF.

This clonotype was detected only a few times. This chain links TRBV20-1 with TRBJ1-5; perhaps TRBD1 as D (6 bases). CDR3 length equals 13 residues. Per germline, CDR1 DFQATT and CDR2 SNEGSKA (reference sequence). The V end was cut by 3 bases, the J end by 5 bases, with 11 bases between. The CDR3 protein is CSASLDRYQPQHF. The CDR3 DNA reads TGCAGTGCTAGCCTGGACAGATATCAGCCCCAGCATTTT.

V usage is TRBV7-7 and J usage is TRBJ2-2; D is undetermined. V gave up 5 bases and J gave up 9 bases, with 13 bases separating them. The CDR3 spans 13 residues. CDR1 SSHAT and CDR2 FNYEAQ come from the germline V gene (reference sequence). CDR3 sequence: CASSPDPTRELFF. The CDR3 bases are TGTGCCAGCAGCCCGGATCCGACCAGGGAGCTGTTTTTT.

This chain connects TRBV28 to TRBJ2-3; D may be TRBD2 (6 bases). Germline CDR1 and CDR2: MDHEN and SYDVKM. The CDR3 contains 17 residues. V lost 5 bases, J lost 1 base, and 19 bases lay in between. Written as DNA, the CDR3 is TGTGCCAGCAGTCCCCCCTGGAGGGCCAGTGGCACAGATACGCAGTATTTT. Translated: CASSPPWRASGTDTQYF.

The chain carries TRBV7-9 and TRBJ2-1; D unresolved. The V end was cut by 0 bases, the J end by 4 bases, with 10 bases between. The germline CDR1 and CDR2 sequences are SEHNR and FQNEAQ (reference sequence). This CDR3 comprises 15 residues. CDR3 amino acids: CASSLALKTYNEQFF. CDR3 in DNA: TGTGCCAGCAGCTTAGCGTTGAAAACATACAATGAGCAGTTCTTC.

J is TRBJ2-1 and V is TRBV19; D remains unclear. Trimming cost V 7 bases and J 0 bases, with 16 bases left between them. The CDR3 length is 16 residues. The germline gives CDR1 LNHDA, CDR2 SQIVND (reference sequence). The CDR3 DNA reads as TGTGCCAGTACAGGTGTCTGGCTAAACTCCTACAATGAGCAGTTCTTC. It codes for CASTGVWLNSYNEQFF.

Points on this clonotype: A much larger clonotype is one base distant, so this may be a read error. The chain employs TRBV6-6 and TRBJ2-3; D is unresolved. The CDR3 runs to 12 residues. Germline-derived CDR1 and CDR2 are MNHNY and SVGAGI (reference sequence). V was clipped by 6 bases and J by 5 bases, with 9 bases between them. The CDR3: CASSHPGDTQYF. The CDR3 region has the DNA TGTGCCAGCAGCCACCCCGGAGATACGCAGTATTTT.